Listed below are T cell receptor beta chains from one sample, sequenced in a study of robustness of blood B and T cell sequencing. TCRdb redid the calling of the PCR reads with MiXCR, one entry per CDR3 protein. The top ten clones hold around 40% of a sample with around 1,600 distinct CDR3 sequences, approximately 68% of them seen once. Sequencing was carried out using peripheral blood. The receptor set was obtained from a human donor in good health. Each CDR3 is given with its conserved first and last residue. A D gene is named only where the DNA matches it firmly. The size field is filled for only some rows; it gives once, few, many or a size class.

>-|TRBV7-9|-|TRBJ1-6
CASSLAVGIDSPLHF
TGTGCCAGCAGCTTAGCGGTGGGAATCGATTCACCCCTCCACTTT
>-|TRBV6-5|-|TRBJ2-7
CASSPRVIGEQYF
TGTGCCAGCAGTCCCAGGGTTATTGGCGAGCAGTACTTC
>-|TRBV19|-|TRBJ1-6
CASSPQGLGYSPLHF
TGTGCCAGTAGTCCGCAAGGGCTGGGTTATTCACCCCTCCACTTT
>-|TRBV29-1|-|TRBJ2-3
CSVRYQTDTQYF
TGCAGCGTTCGGTACCAGACAGATACGCAGTATTTT
>TRBD2|TRBV6-4|-|TRBJ2-1
CASSPLAGAINEQFF
TGTGCCAGCAGCCCCCTAGCGGGGGCTATCAATGAGCAGTTCTTC
>-|TRBV5-6|-|TRBJ2-6
CASSLPAGANVLTF
TGTGCCAGCAGCTTGCCGGCTGGGGCCAACGTCCTGACTTTC
>TRBD1|TRBV5-1|-|TRBJ1-6
CASSSGQGTEPLHF
TGCGCCAGCAGCTCGGGACAGGGGACTGAACCCCTCCACTTT
>-|TRBV24-1|-|TRBJ1-1
CATSGPKTEAFF
TGTGCCACCAGTGGGCCGAAAACTGAAGCTTTCTTT
>TRBD1|TRBV6-1|once|TRBJ1-2
CASSIGQAYGYTF
TGTGCCAGCAGCATCGGACAGGCCTATGGCTACACCTTC
>TRBD2|TRBV4-1|-|TRBJ2-7
CASSHGHGRGTHYEQYF
TGCGCCAGCAGCCACGGGCATGGGCGGGGGACTCACTACGAGCAGTACTTC
>-|TRBV3-1|once|TRBJ2-1
CVSSQGGGRLIF
TGTGTCAGCAGCCAAGGCGGAGGCCGATTGATCTTC
>-|TRBV14|-|TRBJ2-2
CASSQRGSRAGELFF
TGTGCCAGCAGCCAACGCGGCAGTAGGGCCGGGGAGCTGTTTTTT
>-|TRBV5-5|-|TRBJ2-7
CASSYMDLDYEQYF
TGTGCCAGCAGCTACATGGACCTAGACTACGAGCAGTACTTC
>-|TRBV13|-|TRBJ1-1
CASSLRGDTEAFF
TGTGCCAGCAGCCTCCGTGGGGACACTGAAGCTTTCTTT
>TRBD2|TRBV5-1|-|TRBJ2-7
CASSLETGAGTQYF
TGCGCCAGCAGCTTGGAAACCGGAGCGGGGACGCAGTACTTC
>TRBD1|TRBV9|-|TRBJ2-1
CASSVGWDRVYEQFF
TGTGCCAGCAGCGTAGGATGGGACAGGGTATACGAGCAGTTCTTC
>TRBD1|TRBV5-5|-|TRBJ2-7
CASSFPGQGNEQYF
TGTGCCAGCAGCTTTCCGGGACAGGGTAACGAGCAGTACTTC
>-|TRBV20-1|-|TRBJ2-5
CSAGGLKETQYF
TGCAGTGCAGGGGGATTAAAAGAGACCCAGTACTTC
>-|TRBV5-1|once|TRBJ2-3
CASSAGQPSTDTQYF
TGCGCCAGCAGCGCAGGACAGCCGAGCACAGATACGCAGTATTTT
>-|TRBV12-3/TRBV12-4|-|TRBJ2-3
CASSLDSTDTQYF
TGTGCCAGCAGTTTAGACTCCACAGATACGCAGTATTTT